Below are 10 T cell receptor beta chains sequenced from a single sample in a study of Graves' ophthalmopathy and Graves' hyperthyroidism (dated by TCRdb to 2017 to 2018). The sequencer was an Illumina HiSeq 2000. TCR beta CDR3 regions were amplified from RNA transcripts for repertoire sequencing. The first round of RT-PCR was done with HTBI primers and the Qiagen OneStep RT-PCR kit, and was followed by a second round of multiplex PCR, then size selection and purification. Using fastp trimming at Q25 and MiXCR clonotype assembly, TCRdb reanalyzed the public sequencing data and kept in-frame beta chains. Entries that share a CDR3 protein sequence are merged under the most common genes and DNA. The sample table holds about 740,000 distinct CDR3 sequences, of which roughly 40% were seen once. The ten largest clones capture roughly 46% of the sample. Material: peripheral blood. The receptors were sampled from an adult man with Graves' ophthalmopathy.

The chain uses TRBV19 and TRBJ2-5; 8 bases agree with TRBD2. The CDR3 extends over 15 amino acids. CDR1 and CDR2 from the germline V gene are LNHDA and SQIVND (reference sequence). V was clipped by 1 base and J by 4 bases; unmatched bases: 5. The CDR3 spells CASSIGLASGETQYF. CDR3 DNA sequence: TGTGCCAGTAGTATAGGACTAGCGTCCGGAGAGACCCAGTACTTC.

In this sample, this clonotype turned up many times. The chain is built from TRBV6-5 and TRBJ1-1, with D unclear. With 2 bases removed from V and 4 bases from J, the gap between germline ends came to 11 bases. The CDR3 is made up of 14 amino acids. Germline assignment: CDR1 MNHEY and CDR2 SVGAGI. DNA for the CDR3: TGTGCCAGCAGTTACGTGGGTCGGGGCACTGAAGCTTTCTTT. It specifies CASSYVGRGTEAFF.

This chain connects TRBV2 to TRBJ1-5, with D perhaps TRBD1 (5 bases). The CDR3 has 15 amino acids. CDR1 SNHLY and CDR2 FYNNEI come from the germline V gene. The germline V and J ends were trimmed by 4 bases and 11 bases, with 21 bases remaining between them. The CDR3 here is CASSARGGYPGTQHF. CDR3 DNA: TGTGCCAGCAGTGCGCGGGGGGGATATCCGGGGACCCAGCATTTT.

As regards this clonotype: A junction end diverges from the germline sequence, so it may reflect a read error. V usage is TRBV5-1 and J usage is TRBJ1-4, with D perhaps matching TRBD1 (6 bases). Germline lookup yields CDR1 SGHRS and CDR2 YFSETQ. There are 11 residues in the CDR3. This CDR3 is CASSLNRDKHF. CDR3 in DNA: TGCGCCAGCAGCTTAAACCGGGACAAGCATTTT.

The chain links TRBV6-1 to TRBJ1-2; TRBD1 might be the D (5 bases). Looked up from germline, CDR1 is MNHNS and CDR2 is SASEGT. Trimming removed 5 bases from V and 3 bases from J, with 13 bases in between. This CDR3 comprises 14 residues. In nucleotides, the CDR3 is TGTGCCAGCAGTTACAAGGCAGGGCACTATGGCTACACCTTC. Translating gives CASSYKAGHYGYTF.

This clonotype turned up a few times. The rearrangement joins TRBV6-1 to TRBJ1-6; 8 bases agree with TRBD1. J gave up 10 bases and V 6 bases, and 5 bases lay outside the gene matches. The CDR3 sequence is 13 residues long. Germline V lookup: CDR1 MNHNS, CDR2 SASEGT. The CDR3 region is CASRQGVTSPLHF. The CDR3 DNA follows: TGTGCCAGCAGACAGGGGGTGACCTCACCCCTCCACTTT.

The rearrangement uses TRBV4-2 and TRBJ1-3; no clear D. Germline-derived CDR1 and CDR2 are LGHNA and YNFKEQ. The CDR3 extends over 16 amino acids. V was trimmed by 1 base and J by 3 bases, leaving 13 bases between them. Here the CDR3 reads CASSQVPGNGGNTIYF. CDR3 DNA sequence: TGTGCCAGCAGCCAAGTCCCGGGGAATGGTGGAAACACCATATATTTT.

A word on this clonotype: Relative to the germline gene, one junction end is altered; a read error may explain this. The rearrangement links TRBV7-9 to TRBJ1-1; D perhaps matches TRBD1 (5 bases). This CDR3 is built from 17 residues. Per germline, CDR1 SEHNR and CDR2 FQNEAQ (reference sequence). Written as DNA, the CDR3 is TGCGCCAGCAGCTTTACCGTATCCAGGGTCTTGAACACTGAAGCTTTCTTT. It codes for CASSFTVSRVLNTEAFF.

This clonotype appeared many times. The chain uses TRBV7-6 and TRBJ2-5; 13 nucleotides align to TRBD2. The trim removed 5 bases at V and 0 bases at J, leaving 3 bases unmatched. The CDR3 loop spans 16 amino acids. The germline V gene encodes CDR1 SGHVS and CDR2 FNYEAQ. CDR3 bases: TGTGCCAGCAGCCGGGGACTAGCGGGACACCAAGAGACCCAGTACTTC. Translated, it gives CASSRGLAGHQETQYF. Drawing the rest from reference TRBV7-6 and TRBJ2-5, the complete variable domain is GAGVSQSPRYKVTKRGQDVALRCDPISGHVSLYWYRQALGQGPEFLTYFNYEAQQDKSGLPNDRFSAERPEGSISTLTIQRTEQRDSAMYRCASSRGLAGHQETQYFGPGTRLLVL.

V is TRBV20-1 and J is TRBJ2-7, with 10 positions matching TRBD2. The CDR3 consists of 13 residues. J gave up 6 bases and V 3 bases, and 5 bases lay outside the gene matches. Per germline, CDR1 DFQATT and CDR2 SNEGSKA (reference sequence). CDR3 DNA: TGCAGTGCTAGTTATGTAGCGGGAGGCGAGCAGTACTTC. It translates to CSASYVAGGEQYF.